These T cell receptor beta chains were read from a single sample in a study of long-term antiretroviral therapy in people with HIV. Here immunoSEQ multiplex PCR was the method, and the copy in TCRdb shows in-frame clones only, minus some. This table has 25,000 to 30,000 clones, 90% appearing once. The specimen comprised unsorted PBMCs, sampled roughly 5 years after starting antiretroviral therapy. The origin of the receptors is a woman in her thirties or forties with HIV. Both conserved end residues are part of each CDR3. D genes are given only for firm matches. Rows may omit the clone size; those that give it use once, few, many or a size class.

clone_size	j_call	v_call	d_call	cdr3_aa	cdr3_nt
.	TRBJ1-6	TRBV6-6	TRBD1	CASSYSTGENSPLHF	TGTGCCAGCAGTTACTCGACAGGGGAGAATTCACCCCTCCACTTT
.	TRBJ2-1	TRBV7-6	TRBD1	CASSPRTGGSYNEQFF	TGTGCCAGCAGCCCCCGGACAGGGGGCTCCTACAATGAGCAGTTCTTC
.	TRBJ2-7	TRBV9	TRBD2	CASSKATSGGSYEQYF	TGTGCCAGCAGCAAGGCGACTAGCGGGGGCTCCTACGAGCAGTACTTC
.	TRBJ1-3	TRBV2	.	CASSERSRSIYF	TGTGCCAGCAGTGAGAGATCCCGGTCCATATATTTT
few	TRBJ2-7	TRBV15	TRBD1	CATSRGGTGSSYEQYF	TGTGCCACCAGCAGAGGCGGGACAGGCAGCTCCTACGAGCAGTACTTC
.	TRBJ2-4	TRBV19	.	CASSISGTALLRPGGNIQYF	TGTGCCAGTAGTATCTCCGGGACAGCCCTTCTACGGCCCGGGGGGAACATTCAGTACTTC
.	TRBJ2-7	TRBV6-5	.	CASIHRRAGAYEQYF	TGTGCCAGCATACATCGTCGGGCAGGGGCTTACGAGCAGTACTTC
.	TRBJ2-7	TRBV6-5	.	CASSYSAGPLSEQYF	TGTGCCAGCAGTTACTCGGCAGGACCCCTCTCCGAGCAGTACTTC
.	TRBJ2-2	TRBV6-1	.	CASAYGTGTGELFF	TGTGCCAGCGCCTACGGGACGGGAACCGGGGAGCTGTTTTTT
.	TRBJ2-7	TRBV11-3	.	CASSSLSLAYEQYF	TGTGCCAGCAGCTCTCTCAGTTTGGCGTACGAGCAGTACTTC
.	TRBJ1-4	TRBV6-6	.	CASSYGQNNEKLFF	TGTGCCAGCAGTTACGGGCAGAATAATGAAAAACTGTTTTTT
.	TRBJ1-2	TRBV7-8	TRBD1	CASSPLRDRAHYGYTF	TGTGCCAGCAGCCCTTTGCGAGACAGGGCTCACTATGGCTACACCTTC
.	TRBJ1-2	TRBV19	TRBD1	CASSMGQSNYGYTF	TGTGCCAGTAGTATGGGACAGTCGAACTATGGCTACACCTTC
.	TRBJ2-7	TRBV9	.	CASSVGTSYEQYF	TGTGCCAGCAGCGTAGGGACCTCCTACGAGCAGTACTTC
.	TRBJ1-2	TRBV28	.	CASSSTGLLPYGYTF	TGTGCCAGCAGCTCCACAGGGCTTCTCCCATATGGCTACACCTTC
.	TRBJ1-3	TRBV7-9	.	CASSLAGTLAGNTIYF	TGTGCCAGCAGCTTAGCTGGGACTCTAGCTGGAAACACCATATATTTT
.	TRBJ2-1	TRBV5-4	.	CASSAPTKDEQFF	TGTGCCAGCAGCGCGCCTACAAAGGATGAGCAGTTCTTC
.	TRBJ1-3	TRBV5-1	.	CASSDGSYSGNTIYF	TGCGCCAGCAGCGACGGCTCCTACTCTGGAAACACCATATATTTT
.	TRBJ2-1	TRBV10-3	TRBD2	CAIRWTSGDNEQFF	TGTGCCATCAGATGGACTAGCGGGGACAATGAGCAGTTCTTC
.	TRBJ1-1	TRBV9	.	CASSHRDGGNTEAFF	TGTGCCAGCAGCCACCGGGACGGAGGAAACACTGAAGCTTTCTTT
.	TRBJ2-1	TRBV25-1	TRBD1	CASKGVLDRGKNEQFF	TGTGCCAGCAAGGGGGTCTTGGACAGGGGAAAAAATGAGCAGTTCTTC
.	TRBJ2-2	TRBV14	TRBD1	CASSPWTGTNTGELFF	TGTGCCAGCAGCCCTTGGACAGGGACGAACACCGGGGAGCTGTTTTTT
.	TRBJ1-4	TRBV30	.	CAWRADRTGREKLFF	TGTGCCTGGAGAGCCGACAGGACCGGGCGGGAAAAACTGTTTTTT
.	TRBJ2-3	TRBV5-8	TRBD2	CASSLGSSGRAGTDTQYF	TGTGCCAGCAGCTTGGGCTCTAGCGGGAGGGCCGGCACAGATACGCAGTATTTT
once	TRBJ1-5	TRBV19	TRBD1	CASSIGDRNRGYAQPQHF	TGTGCCAGTAGTATAGGGGACAGAAACCGGGGCTACGCTCAGCCCCAGCATTTT
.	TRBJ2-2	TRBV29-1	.	CSVVPGLSTGELFF	TGCAGCGTTGTTCCGGGACTCAGCACCGGGGAGCTGTTTTTT
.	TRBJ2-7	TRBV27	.	CASSLLLGGYEQYF	TGTGCCAGCAGTTTATTATTAGGCGGGTACGAGCAGTACTTC
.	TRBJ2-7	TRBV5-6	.	CASSSRERGHVLHEQYF	TGTGCCAGCAGCTCCAGAGAGCGAGGACATGTACTCCACGAGCAGTACTTC
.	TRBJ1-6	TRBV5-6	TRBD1	CASSPGTGRNSPLHF	TGTGCCAGCAGCCCCGGGACAGGGAGAAATTCACCCCTCCACTTT
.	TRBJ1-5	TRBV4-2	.	CASSPRLGNQPQHF	TGTGCCAGCAGCCCCAGACTGGGCAATCAGCCCCAGCATTTT
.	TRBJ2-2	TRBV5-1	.	CASSAGHPNTGELFF	TGCGCCAGCAGCGCTGGACATCCGAACACCGGGGAGCTGTTTTTT